This TCR beta chain was profiled in a study of blood T cell repertoires in COVID-19. Study in general: Sites across the United States, Italy and Spain contributed samples from acute and convalescent COVID-19. Sources were T cells, B-cell-depleted T cells, or PBMCs; the material itself was cDNA or gDNA.

The CDR3 extends over 18 amino acids. Germline-derived CDR1 and CDR2 are MNHEY and SMNVEV (reference sequence). Trimming took off 3 bases at V and 2 bases at J, with 22 bases between the two ends. Authors' analysis steps: Researchers report that nucleated cell counts were estimated from reference gene primer amplification. Assay used: immunoSEQ multiplex PCR; TCRdb lists only in-frame clones, some missing. V and J calls and clone size come straight from that table; D and trimming were deduced from the DNA. The table includes hundreds of thousands of clones, around 85% detected once. The V and J genes are TRBV27 and TRBJ1-1; D ambiguous. This clonotype originated in a woman aged 45-59 years with acute COVID-19. Sequencing was done on a sample of PBMCs or T cells enriched from blood (not recorded which). The CDR3 DNA is TGTGCCAGCAGTTTGAGGCCGATTGGGAGGGAACCCAACACTGAAGCTTTCTTT. Amino acid sequence: CASSLRPIGREPNTEAFF.